A single sample is the source of the 8 T cell receptor beta chains below, sequenced in a study of identical twins. TCRdb re-called the 5' RACE reads through MiXCR, storing one row per CDR3 protein. The data contain under 350,000 distinct CDR3 sequences, just under 9.5% of them singletons. Another study also made use of these data, one on yellow fever vaccine responses in identical twins.

Sample: CD8+ T cells sorted from blood. These receptor sequences come from a woman aged 18-29 years in good health.

This clonotype was recorded at least ten times. This chain joins TRBV3-1 and TRBJ2-1, with TRBD1 identical over 7 bases. The CDR3 sequence is 15 residues long. In germline, CDR1 is LGHDT, CDR2 YNNKEL (reference sequence). V lost 1 base to trimming and J lost 8 bases; unmatched junction nucleotides: 8. CDR3 nucleotide sequence: TGTGCCAGCAGCCAAGTTCGCGAGACAGGGTATGAGCAGTTCTTC. Translated, it gives CASSQVRETGYEQFF.

This sequence joins TRBV12-3 or TRBV12-4 and TRBJ2-3; 8 bases align to TRBD2. The CDR3 extends over 12 amino acids. With V trimmed by 2 bases and J by 14 bases, 6 bases remained unmatched. CDR3: CASSLSGTRRYF. The CDR3 nucleotides are TGTGCCAGCAGTTTATCCGGGACTAGAAGGTATTTT.

This clonotype was observed a few times. Relative to the germline gene, one junction end is altered; a read error may explain this. The rearrangement joins TRBV15 to TRBJ1-1; D gene ambiguous. The germline CDR1 and CDR2 sequences are LNHNV and YYDKDF (reference sequence). The CDR3 length is 14 residues. The DNA for the CDR3 is TGTGCCACCAGCAGAGATCGAGGCAGCCCGGCTCTTCTCTTT. It yields the protein CATSRDRGSPALLF.

This clonotype was counted only a few times. The chain recombines TRBV5-8 with TRBJ1-5; D is uncertain. V lost 1 base and J lost 0, with 8 bases in between. CDR1 is SGHTS and CDR2 is YDEGEE in the germline V gene. The CDR3 has 15 residues. This CDR3 is CASSLLGYSNQPQHF. DNA for the CDR3: TGTGCCAGCAGCTTGCTAGGATATAGCAATCAGCCCCAGCATTTT.

This clonotype showed up just a few times. The chain is built from TRBV29-1 and TRBJ1-1, with TRBD1 identical over 8 bases. The CDR3 covers 16 residues. The ends lost 1 base at V and 6 bases at J; junction bases unmatched: 13. Germline V lookup: CDR1 SQVTM, CDR2 ANQGSEA. CDR3 coding DNA: TGCAGCGTTGAAGGTTGGGACGGACAGGGTTTAGCTGAAGCTTTCTTT. Translating it yields CSVEGWDGQGLAEAFF.

J is TRBJ2-2 and V is TRBV7-9; possible D gene TRBD2, 5 bases. The CDR3 spans 17 residues. Germline-derived CDR1 and CDR2 are SEHNR and FQNEAQ (reference sequence). V was pared by 0 bases and J by 4 bases, with 15 bases between. The CDR3 is CASSLAGSGRGTGELFF. CDR3 DNA: TGTGCCAGCAGCTTAGCGGGATCGGGTCGGGGCACCGGGGAGCTGTTTTTT. The whole variable domain, remainder taken from reference TRBV7-9 and TRBJ2-2, is DTGVSQNPRHKITKRGQNVTFRCDPISEHNRLYWYRQTLGQGPEFLTYFQNEAQLEKSRLLSDRFSAERPKGSFSTLEIQRTEQGDSAMYLCASSLAGSGRGTGELFFGEGSRLTVL.

This clonotype has just a few counts. This chain joins TRBV10-3 and TRBJ2-1; tentative D call: TRBD1 (5 bases). This CDR3 is built from 16 residues. Germline CDR1 and CDR2: ENHRY and SYGVKD. V was pared by 3 bases and J by 9 bases, with 21 bases between. CDR3 nucleotides: TGTGCCATCAGTGATTTTGACAGACGAACAATAGGTGAGCAGTTCTTC. It codes for CAISDFDRRTIGEQFF.

This clonotype was observed a handful of times. This chain connects TRBV18 to TRBJ2-2; TRBD1 aligns across 8 bases. Germline CDR1 KGHSH, CDR2 LQKENI. The V gene end was trimmed by 0 bases and the J gene end by 4 bases; junction bases not matched to a gene: 7. The CDR3 has 17 residues. The CDR3 DNA sequence: TGTGCCAGCTCACCACCCGGCAGGGGGCCGGGCACCGGGGAGCTGTTTTTT. Translated: CASSPPGRGPGTGELFF.